A single sample is the source of the 29 T cell receptor beta chains below, sequenced in a study of CD8+CD57+ T cells in acquired aplastic anemia. Investigators profiled TCR beta VDJ and CDR3 from genomic DNA template. TCRdb reanalysed the reads using MiXCR and keeps one entry per CDR3 protein. Of 150,000 to 200,000 distinct CDR3 sequences listed, 64% are singletons. Sequencing was carried out using sorted CD4+, CD8+, or CD8+CD57+ T cells (not recorded which) from PBMCs. The receptors originated from a human donor with severe aplastic anemia or a healthy control (not recorded which).

This chain joins TRBV24-1 and TRBJ1-5; D gene uncertain. The ends were cut back, 3 bases at V and 5 bases at J, with 10 bases in the middle. Per the germline V gene, CDR1 is KGHDR and CDR2 is SFDVKD. The length of the CDR3 is 14 residues. The CDR3 reads CATSDGPYYQPQHF. CDR3 nucleotides: TGTGCCACCAGTGATGGTCCCTACTATCAGCCCCAGCATTTT.

This clonotype occurred many times. The V gene is TRBV4-2, the J gene TRBJ2-1, with 7 bases fitting TRBD2. Germline CDR1 and CDR2: LGHNA and YNFKEQ. The CDR3 spans 12 residues. Trimming cost V 3 bases and J 10 bases; bases outside gene matches: 3. The chain's CDR3 is CASSQLAAEQFF. CDR3 coding DNA: TGTGCCAGCAGCCAGCTAGCGGCGGAGCAGTTCTTC.

There are a few counts of this clonotype. The J gene is TRBJ2-3, the V gene TRBV6-5, with a weak D call TRBD1 (5 bases). The CDR3 consists of 14 residues. V was clipped by 6 bases and J by 2 bases, with 12 bases between them. Germline V gives CDR1 MNHEY, CDR2 SVGAGI. CDR3: CASSAQGYTDTQYF. CDR3 sequence (DNA): TGTGCCAGCAGCGCGCAGGGATACACAGATACGCAGTATTTT.

The chain has TRBV24-1 and TRBJ2-1; possible D gene TRBD2, 5 bases. Looked up from germline, CDR1 is KGHDR and CDR2 is SFDVKD. V lost 3 bases, J lost 10 bases, and 12 bases lay in between. This CDR3 comprises 13 residues. In DNA form, the CDR3 reads TGTGCCACCAGTGATGGAGGCTTGGGGGAGCAGTTCTTC. Translated, it gives CATSDGGLGEQFF.

This chain joins TRBV29-1 and TRBJ2-2; no definite D call. CDR1 SQVTM and CDR2 ANQGSEA come from the germline V gene. Trimming took off 4 bases at V and 5 bases at J, with 8 bases between the two ends. The CDR3 spans 12 residues. CDR3 protein: CSVVWWTGELFF. Written as DNA, the CDR3 is TGCAGCGTTGTATGGTGGACCGGGGAGCTGTTTTTT.

The gene calls are TRBV9 and TRBJ2-1; 7 bases line up with TRBD2. V lost 1 base, J lost 6 bases, and 4 bases stayed unmatched. The CDR3 is 14 residues long. Looked up from germline, CDR1 is SGDLS and CDR2 is YYNGEE. The CDR3 loop reads CASSVSSGGNEQFF. CDR3 sequence (DNA): TGTGCCAGCAGCGTATCTTCGGGGGGCAATGAGCAGTTCTTC.

The genes are TRBV25-1 and TRBJ2-5; 7 bases match TRBD1. This CDR3 has 18 amino acids. The J segment lost 4 bases and the V segment lost 2 bases, leaving 16 bases of the junction unmatched. Germline values: CDR1 MGHDK, CDR2 SYGVNS. In DNA, the CDR3 is TGTGCCAGCAGTGAACGTGTCGGTGAGGGTGACAGGGCAGAGACCCAGTACTTC. Amino acids: CASSERVGEGDRAETQYF. Using reference TRBV25-1 and TRBJ2-5 for the parts outside the CDR3, the full variable domain is EADIYQTPRYLVIGTGKKITLECSQTMGHDKMYWYQQDPGMELHLIHYSYGVNSTEKGDLSSESTVSRIRTEHFPLTLESARPSHTSQYLCASSERVGEGDRAETQYFGPGTRLLVL.

The chain has TRBV19 and TRBJ2-1; D not certain. The V gene's germline CDR1 is LNHDA and CDR2 SQIVND (reference sequence). The CDR3 runs to 12 residues. The ends were cut back, 6 bases at V and 3 bases at J, with 6 bases in the middle. CDR3 in amino acids: CASRSGYNEQFF. CDR3 bases: TGTGCCAGTAGGTCAGGCTACAATGAGCAGTTCTTC.

The rearrangement links TRBV15 to TRBJ1-1; D ambiguous. The CDR3 has 14 residues. The V end lost 4 bases, the J end lost 1 base, and 10 bases lay between the germline ends. CDR1 and CDR2 (germline): LNHNV, YYDKDF (reference sequence). The CDR3 coding sequence is TGTGCCACCAGCACGAATATAGGGAACACTGAAGCTTTCTTT. Amino acid sequence: CATSTNIGNTEAFF.

The chain combines TRBV12-3 or TRBV12-4 with TRBJ2-7, with TRBD2 matching over 7 bases. The CDR3 consists of 14 residues. Trimming took 6 bases from V and 5 from J; bases not matched to a gene: 10. CDR3 sequence reads: CASRVAGLSHEQYF. DNA of the CDR3: TGTGCCAGCAGAGTCGCGGGACTATCTCACGAGCAGTACTTC.

This clonotype was recorded a few times. The rearrangement joins TRBV6-5 to TRBJ2-7; 7 bases align to TRBD2. The CDR3 contains 14 residues. Germline CDR1 MNHEY, CDR2 SVGAGI. Unmatched junction bases numbered 2, after V lost 0 bases and J lost 3 bases. CDR3 coding DNA: TGTGCCAGCAGTTACTCGACGGGGGGCTACGAGCAGTACTTC. This translates into CASSYSTGGYEQYF.

The rearrangement uses TRBV29-1 and TRBJ2-1; 9 bases fit TRBD2. The germline CDR1 and CDR2 sequences are SQVTM and ANQGSEA. The CDR3 extends over 13 amino acids. V was pared by 6 bases and J by 1 base, with 1 base of the junction left unmatched. CDR3 nucleotide sequence: TGCAGCGTGACTAGCGGTTCCTACAATGAGCAGTTCTTC. Its translation: CSVTSGSYNEQFF.

The chain couples TRBV5-1 to TRBJ2-2; D assignment may be TRBD1 or TRBD2 (5 bases each). Per germline, CDR1 SGHRS and CDR2 YFSETQ. This CDR3 has 15 residues. Trimming stripped 1 base from V and 7 bases from J, with 14 bases between. The CDR3 region has the DNA TGCGCCAGCAGCTTGTTCGAACTTGGGGGCGGGGAGCTGTTTTTT. Residues: CASSLFELGGGELFF. The full variable domain, completed using reference TRBV5-1 and TRBJ2-2, is KAGVTQTPRYLIKTRGQQVTLSCSPISGHRSVSWYQQTPGQGLQFLFEYFSETQRNKGNFPGRFSGRQFSNSRSEMNVSTLELGDSALYLCASSLFELGGGELFFGEGSRLTVL.

The rearrangement uses TRBV10-3 and TRBJ2-1; possible D gene TRBD2, 6 bases. Trimming pared 7 bases from V and 5 bases from J, leaving 21 bases between. The CDR3 is 16 residues long. CDR1 is ENHRY, CDR2 SYGVKD, per germline. The DNA for the CDR3 is TGTGCCATCACCCTGCGCGCGGGCGGGACCCACAATGAGCAGTTCTTC. This gives the protein CAITLRAGGTHNEQFF.

Regarding this clonotype: It is likely a read error, because the conserved phenylalanine at the end of the CDR3 is missing. V gene TRBV2 combines with J gene TRBJ2-7; perhaps D is TRBD1 or TRBD2 (5 bases each). CDR3 size: 13 residues. The germline CDR1 and CDR2 sequences are SNHLY and FYNNEI. Trimming took off 4 bases at V and 3 bases at J, with 10 bases between the two ends. The CDR3 DNA sequence: TGTGCCAGCAGTGGTGTGGGGGACTACGAGCAGTACTCC. Amino acids: CASSGVGDYEQYS.

The chain employs TRBV11-2 and TRBJ1-1; a possible D gene is TRBD1 (5 bases). Trimming shortened V by 5 bases and J by 7 bases, and 23 bases separated the two germline ends. The CDR3 extends over 16 amino acids. Germline V gene sequence: CDR1 SGHAT, CDR2 FQNNGV. As DNA, the CDR3 is TGTGCCAGCAGCCCCCTAGTGGCGGGGGAGTACGATGAAGCTTTCTTT. Translating it yields CASSPLVAGEYDEAFF.

The chain carries TRBV7-9 and TRBJ1-1; D call uncertain. The CDR3 loop spans 14 amino acids. Germline V gene lookup returns CDR1 SEHNR and CDR2 FQNEAQ (reference sequence). Trimming removed 5 bases at V and 7 bases at J, with 17 bases between. In nucleotides, the CDR3 is TGTGCCAGCAGCCTAGGGTGGGGTATGGATGAAGCTTTCTTT. Amino acid sequence: CASSLGWGMDEAFF.

This clonotype was observed once. The chain joins TRBV7-8 to TRBJ2-7, with 9 nucleotides matching TRBD2. The CDR3 loop spans 13 amino acids. CDR1 is SGHVS, CDR2 FQNEAQ, per germline. The J segment lost 7 bases and the V segment lost 6 bases, leaving 7 bases of the junction unmatched. The chain's CDR3 is CASRRTSEVEQYF. The CDR3 nucleotides read TGTGCCAGCAGGCGGACTAGCGAAGTTGAGCAGTACTTC.

This clonotype was observed at least ten times. The chain recombines TRBV5-1 with TRBJ2-3; D is unclear. V was trimmed by 0 bases and J by 2 bases, leaving 10 bases between them. CDR1 and CDR2 from the germline V gene are SGHRS and YFSETQ. This CDR3 has 15 residues. CDR3: CASSLEGLATDTQYF. The CDR3 DNA is TGCGCCAGCAGCTTGGAGGGCCTCGCCACAGATACGCAGTATTTT.

CDR3 nucleotides: TGCAGTGCGCGGACAGAAGATGGCTACACCTTC. Amino acid sequence: CSARTEDGYTF. The V call is TRBV20-1, the J call TRBJ1-2; D perhaps matches TRBD1 (6 bases). V was trimmed by 6 bases and J by 6 bases, leaving 11 bases between them. The CDR3 has 11 residues. In germline, CDR1 is DFQATT, CDR2 SNEGSKA (reference sequence).

About this clonotype: The CDR3 ends on some other residue instead of the conserved phenylalanine or tryptophan, so this is likely a read error. This sequence joins TRBV25-1 and TRBJ2-5; 8 nucleotides line up with TRBD1. Germline CDR1 MGHDK, CDR2 SYGVNS. The CDR3 contains 16 residues. Here the CDR3 DNA reads TGTGCCAGCAGTGAATCAAACCAGGGGGCAGGGGAGACTCAGTACCTC. Its translation is CASSESNQGAGETQYL.

The chain joins TRBV7-9 to TRBJ1-6; no clear D. Germline V gene data show CDR1 as SEHNR and CDR2 as FQNEAQ (reference sequence). The CDR3 totals 17 residues. V was cut by 4 bases and J by 0 bases, with 13 bases left in between. CDR3 region: CASSSGLPSSYNSPLHF. The CDR3 nucleotides are TGTGCCAGCAGCTCCGGACTCCCCAGCTCCTATAATTCACCCCTCCACTTT.

V is TRBV2 and J is TRBJ2-5; D might be TRBD1 (6 bases). The germline V and J ends were trimmed by 4 bases and 6 bases, with 15 bases remaining between them. The CDR3 has 14 amino acids. CDR1 and CDR2 from the germline V gene are SNHLY and FYNNEI. For the CDR3, the DNA is TGTGCCAGCAGTGGCCAGGGGACCTTGAAGACCCAGTACTTC. This encodes CASSGQGTLKTQYF. Drawing the rest from reference TRBV2 and TRBJ2-5, the complete variable domain is EPEVTQTPSHQVTQMGQEVILRCVPISNHLYFYWYRQILGQKVEFLVSFYNNEISEKSEIFDDQFSVERPDGSNFTLKIRSTKLEDSAMYFCASSGQGTLKTQYFGPGTRLLVL.

This clonotype was detected once. The V and J genes are TRBV24-1 and TRBJ1-1; TRBD1 agrees at 10 bases. The germline CDR1 and CDR2 sequences are KGHDR and SFDVKD. With 3 bases clipped from V and 7 bases from J, the junction kept 7 bases outside the gene matches. The length of the CDR3 is 15 residues. DNA of the CDR3: TGTGCCACCAGTGATCCCGGGACAGGGGTAAATGAAGCTTTCTTT. Amino acid sequence: CATSDPGTGVNEAFF.

The V gene is TRBV5-1, the J gene TRBJ2-3, with 12 bases matching TRBD2. Germline V gene lookup returns CDR1 SGHRS and CDR2 YFSETQ. There are 18 residues in the CDR3. V shed 3 bases, J shed 0 bases, and the junction held 8 bases outside the gene matches. CDR3 sequence reads: CASSSASTSGSSTDTQYF. Here the CDR3 DNA reads TGCGCCAGCAGCTCGGCCTCGACTAGCGGGAGTAGCACAGATACGCAGTATTTT. The entire variable domain, with the rest obtained from reference TRBV5-1 and TRBJ2-3, is as follows: KAGVTQTPRYLIKTRGQQVTLSCSPISGHRSVSWYQQTPGQGLQFLFEYFSETQRNKGNFPGRFSGRQFSNSRSEMNVSTLELGDSALYLCASSSASTSGSSTDTQYFGPGTRLTVL.

This clonotype is a singleton in its sample. This chain uses TRBV11-2 with TRBJ2-7; D gene unclear. The CDR3 sequence is 15 residues long. Between the trimmed V and J ends, which lost 5 bases and 3 bases, there was a span of 17 bases. Germline assignment: CDR1 SGHAT and CDR2 FQNNGV. In DNA, the CDR3 is TGTGCCAGCAGCCGGCCGGGCAGGCTATTCTACGAGCAGTACTTC. Translation gives CASSRPGRLFYEQYF.

The chain recombines TRBV11-3 with TRBJ1-6; D remains ambiguous. The CDR3 is 13 residues long. Trimming took off 5 bases at V and 8 bases at J, with 10 bases between the two ends. The germline V gene has CDR1 SGHNT and CDR2 YENEEA. DNA of the CDR3: TGTGCCAGCAGCCCCGACACGTATTCACCCCTCCACTTT. It codes for CASSPDTYSPLHF.

The J gene is TRBJ2-7, the V gene TRBV12-3 or TRBV12-4; D not certain. V was trimmed by 6 bases and J by 0 bases, leaving 6 bases between them. The CDR3 has 12 amino acids. In DNA, the CDR3 is TGTGCCAGCAGCCAATTCTCCTACGAGCAGTACTTC. Encoded protein: CASSQFSYEQYF.

This chain uses TRBV12-3 or TRBV12-4 with TRBJ2-5; 10 nucleotides agree with TRBD2. V shed 4 bases, J shed 5 bases, and the junction held 7 bases outside the gene matches. This CDR3 has 15 amino acids. Here the CDR3 reads CASSSLAGVGETQYF. CDR3 in DNA: TGTGCCAGCAGTTCCCTAGCGGGAGTAGGGGAGACCCAGTACTTC.